This T cell receptor (beta chain) derives from a study of CD8+CD57+ T cells in acquired aplastic anemia. Overall study: Isolated CD4+ and CD8+ cells, once sorted, yielded DNA averaging around 3 ug. Notes on the study in general: Between patients and controls, approximately 29 CD8+ CDR3 sequences were found in common.

Patients included in sequencing had previously demonstrated CD8+CD57+ cell expansion by flow cytometry. Prior therapy had not been administered to any patient at the time of blood sampling. Profiling that covered TCR beta VDJ and CDR3 relied on genomic DNA as its template. TCRdb re-analysed the reads in MiXCR, keeping a single row per CDR3 protein. The table has nearly 60,000 distinct CDR3 sequences, around 57% seen once. Comment on this clonotype: The antigen remains undetermined. One end of the junction is discordant with germline, which a read error may explain.

Germline CDR1 ENHRY, CDR2 SYGVKD. This CDR3 region has 17 residues. The sequencing sample was made of sorted CD4+, CD8+, or CD8+CD57+ T cells (not recorded which) from PBMCs. The rearrangement links TRBV10-3 to TRBJ2-7; D is perhaps TRBD1 or TRBD2 (6 bases each). This TCR came from a human donor with aplastic anemia. The CDR3 nucleotides are TGTGCCAGCAGTGACCCCACGGCACAGGGAGGTGCCTACGAGCAGTACTTC. This gives the protein CASSDPTAQGGAYEQYF.